This T cell receptor (beta chain) is drawn from a study of T cell repertoires in cytomegalovirus infection. The study's findings and limits: Across the ex vivo response, the dominant clonotypes were HLA-C-restricted CMV-specific TCR beta clonotypes. CMV carriers with the relevant HLA were identified by cumulative public TCR beta family frequency.

Germline assignment: CDR1 MGHDK and CDR2 SYGVNS. The V end lost 1 base, the J end lost 5 bases, and 20 bases lay between the germline ends. The CDR3 runs to 18 residues. This clonotype was found a few times. Its antigen is unknown. Via MiXCR, TCRdb re-called the reads, giving one row per CDR3 protein. The sample holds 100,000 or so distinct CDR3 sequences, approximately 15% seen once. This clonotype was obtained from a human donor in good health (CMV status not recorded). Some clones in this sample may be carry-over from other donors' samples. The chain links TRBV25-1 to TRBJ1-4; D is unresolved. Sequenced material: PBMCs. The DNA for the CDR3 is TGTGCCAGCAGTGAATGCCCGCGGCCCGCGGCCACGAATGAAAAACTGTTTTTT. Protein: CASSECPRPAATNEKLFF.